This T cell receptor beta chain originates from a study of blood T cell repertoires in COVID-19. Study information: Researchers got acute and convalescent COVID-19 samples from the United States, Italy and Spain. PBMCs, B-cell-depleted T cells, or T cells provided the cDNA or gDNA that made up the material.

Per the study methods: Using reference gene primer amplification, nucleated cell counts were estimated. Profiling relied on immunoSEQ multiplex PCR, and the TCRdb table lists in-frame clones only, not all of them. V and J calls and clone size come straight from that table; D and trimming were deduced from the DNA. This table holds some 150,000 clones, over 80% found once. Germline CDR1 LNHDA, CDR2 SQIVND (reference sequence). V was trimmed by 7 bases and J by 4 bases, leaving 22 bases between them. The CDR3 is 16 residues long. The source of this sequence is a woman aged 40-49 years with active or convalescent COVID-19. This sequence joins TRBV19 and TRBJ1-2; D is possibly TRBD1 (5 bases). Sequenced sample: peripheral blood. As DNA, the CDR3 is TGTGCCAGTATCACTGGGGCCTACGGGCCCCTCTATGGCTACACCTTC. Protein: CASITGAYGPLYGYTF.